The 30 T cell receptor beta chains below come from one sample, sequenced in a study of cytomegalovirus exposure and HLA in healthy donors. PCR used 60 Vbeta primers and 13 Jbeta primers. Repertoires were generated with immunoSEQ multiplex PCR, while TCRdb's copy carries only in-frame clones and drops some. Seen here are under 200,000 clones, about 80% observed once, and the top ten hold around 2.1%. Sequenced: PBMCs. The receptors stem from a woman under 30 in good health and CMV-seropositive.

CDR3 sequence: CAPNQPQHF. DNA for the CDR3: TGTGCCCCTAATCAGCCCCAGCATTTT. The chain carries TRBV3-1 (or the pseudogene TRBV3-2) and TRBJ1-5; D is undetermined. This CDR3 has 9 residues. Germline V gene sequence: CDR1 LGHDT, CDR2 YNNKEL (reference sequence). Trimming removed 11 bases from V and 4 bases from J, with 3 bases in between.

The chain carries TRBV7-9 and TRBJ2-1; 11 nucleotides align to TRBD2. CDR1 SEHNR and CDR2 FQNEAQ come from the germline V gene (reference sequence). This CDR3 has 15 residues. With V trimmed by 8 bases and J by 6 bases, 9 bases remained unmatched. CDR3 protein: CASRSAGTSGNEQFF. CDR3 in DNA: TGTGCCAGCCGAAGTGCCGGGACTAGCGGCAATGAGCAGTTCTTC.

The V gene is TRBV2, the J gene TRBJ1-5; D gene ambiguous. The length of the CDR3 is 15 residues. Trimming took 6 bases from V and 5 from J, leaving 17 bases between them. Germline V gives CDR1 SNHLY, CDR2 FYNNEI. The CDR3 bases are TGTGCCAGCAGCGCTCGTTTAGAGGGTTATCAGCCCCAGCATTTT. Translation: CASSARLEGYQPQHF.

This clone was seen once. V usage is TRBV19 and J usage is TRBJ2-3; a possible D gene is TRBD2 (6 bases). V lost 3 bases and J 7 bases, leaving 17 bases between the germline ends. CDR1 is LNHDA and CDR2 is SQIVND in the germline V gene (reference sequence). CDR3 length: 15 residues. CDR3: CASSITGGSTNTQYF. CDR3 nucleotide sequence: TGTGCCAGTAGTATCACCGGGGGAAGCACGAATACGCAGTATTTT.

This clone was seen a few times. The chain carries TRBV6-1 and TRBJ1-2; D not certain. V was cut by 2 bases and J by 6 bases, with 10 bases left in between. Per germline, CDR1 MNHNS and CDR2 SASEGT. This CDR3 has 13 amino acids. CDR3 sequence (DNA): TGTGCCAGCAGTGAATCGGGAGACCATGGCTACACCTTC. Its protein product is CASSESGDHGYTF.

CDR3 DNA sequence: TGTGCCAGCAGTGCTCTTTCGGGACTCAATGGCTACACCTTC. It is translated as CASSALSGLNGYTF. The chain uses TRBV6-1 and TRBJ1-2; D possibly corresponds to TRBD1 (5 bases). Germline V gives CDR1 MNHNS, CDR2 SASEGT. V was cut by 4 bases and J by 6 bases, with 15 bases left in between. The CDR3 covers 14 residues.

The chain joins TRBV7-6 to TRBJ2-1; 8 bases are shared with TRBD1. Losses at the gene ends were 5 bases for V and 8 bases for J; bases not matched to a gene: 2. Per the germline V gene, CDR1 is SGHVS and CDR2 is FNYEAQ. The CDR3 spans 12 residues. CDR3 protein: CASSRTGYEQFF. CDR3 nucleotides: TGTGCCAGCAGCCGGACAGGGTATGAGCAGTTCTTC.

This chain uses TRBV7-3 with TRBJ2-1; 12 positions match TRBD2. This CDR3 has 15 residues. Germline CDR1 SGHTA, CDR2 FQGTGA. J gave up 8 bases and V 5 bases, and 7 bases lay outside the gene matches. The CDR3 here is CASSPLSSGGDEQFF. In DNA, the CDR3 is TGTGCCAGCAGCCCCCTGTCTAGCGGGGGGGATGAGCAGTTCTTC.

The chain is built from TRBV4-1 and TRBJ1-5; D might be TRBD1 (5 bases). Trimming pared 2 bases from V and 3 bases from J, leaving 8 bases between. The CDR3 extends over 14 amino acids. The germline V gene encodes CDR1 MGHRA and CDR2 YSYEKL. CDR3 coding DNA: TGCGCCAGCAGCCAAACAGGTTTCAATCAGCCCCAGCATTTT. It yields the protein CASSQTGFNQPQHF.

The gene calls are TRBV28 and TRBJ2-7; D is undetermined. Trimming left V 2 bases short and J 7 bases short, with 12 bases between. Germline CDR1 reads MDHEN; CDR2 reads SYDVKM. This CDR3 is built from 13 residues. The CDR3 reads CASSLSVTTEQYF. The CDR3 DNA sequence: TGTGCCAGCAGTTTAAGTGTAACTACGGAGCAGTACTTC.

The CDR3 loop is CASSLISGDTQYF. The CDR3 bases are TGTGCCAGCAGCTTGATTAGCGGGGATACGCAGTATTTT. The chain couples TRBV7-2 to TRBJ2-3, with 7 bases lining up with TRBD2. CDR1 SGHTA and CDR2 FQGNSA come from the germline V gene. Trimming took 3 bases from V and 6 from J; bases not matched to a gene: 3. The CDR3 consists of 13 residues.

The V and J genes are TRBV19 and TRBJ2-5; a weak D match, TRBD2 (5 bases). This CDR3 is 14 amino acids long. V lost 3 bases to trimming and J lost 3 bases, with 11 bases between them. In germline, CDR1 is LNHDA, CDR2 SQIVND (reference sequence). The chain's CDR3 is CASSISSGKETQYF. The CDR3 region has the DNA TGTGCCAGTAGTATCTCGTCGGGGAAAGAGACCCAGTACTTC.

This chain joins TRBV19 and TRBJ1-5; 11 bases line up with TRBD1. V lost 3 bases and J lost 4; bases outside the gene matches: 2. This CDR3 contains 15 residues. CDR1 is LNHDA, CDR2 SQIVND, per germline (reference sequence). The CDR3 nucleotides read TGTGCCAGTAGTATGGACAGGGGGCGGAATCAGCCCCAGCATTTT. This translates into CASSMDRGRNQPQHF.

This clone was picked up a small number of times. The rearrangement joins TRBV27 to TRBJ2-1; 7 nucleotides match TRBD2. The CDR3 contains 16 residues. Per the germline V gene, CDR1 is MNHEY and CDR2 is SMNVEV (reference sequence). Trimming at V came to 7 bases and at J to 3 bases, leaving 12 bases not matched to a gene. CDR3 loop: CASNPRLASIYNEQFF. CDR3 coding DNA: TGTGCCAGCAATCCCCGACTAGCTTCGATCTACAATGAGCAGTTCTTC.

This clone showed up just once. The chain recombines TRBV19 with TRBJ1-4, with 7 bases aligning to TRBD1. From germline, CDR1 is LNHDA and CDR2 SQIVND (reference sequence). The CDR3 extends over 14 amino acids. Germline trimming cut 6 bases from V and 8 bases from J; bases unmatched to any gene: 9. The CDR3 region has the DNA TGTGCCAGTAGAGACGACAGGGCAGGAGAAAAACTGTTTTTT. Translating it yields CASRDDRAGEKLFF.

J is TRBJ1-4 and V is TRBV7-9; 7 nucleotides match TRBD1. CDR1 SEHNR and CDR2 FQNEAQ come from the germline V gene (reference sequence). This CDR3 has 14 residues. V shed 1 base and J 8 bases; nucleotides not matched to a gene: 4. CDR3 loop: CASSLGQGDEKLFF. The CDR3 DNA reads TGTGCCAGCAGCTTAGGCCAGGGGGACGAAAAACTGTTTTTT.

CDR3 nucleotide sequence: TGTGCCAGCAGCTCCGACCGGGACAGGGGGTTCTTTAATGAAAAACTGTTTTTT. It translates to CASSSDRDRGFFNEKLFF. The chain employs TRBV5-4 and TRBJ1-4; 11 nucleotides match TRBD1. Unmatched junction bases numbered 11, after V lost 3 bases and J lost 4 bases. The CDR3 spans 18 residues. Germline V lookup: CDR1 SGHNT, CDR2 YYREEE (reference sequence).

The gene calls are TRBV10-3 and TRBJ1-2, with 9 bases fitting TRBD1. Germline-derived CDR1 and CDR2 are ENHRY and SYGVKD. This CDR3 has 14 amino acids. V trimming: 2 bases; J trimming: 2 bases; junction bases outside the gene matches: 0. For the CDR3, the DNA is TGTGCCATCAGTGAGGGACAGGGGAACTATGGCTACACCTTC. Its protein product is CAISEGQGNYGYTF.

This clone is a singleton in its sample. The CDR3 region has the DNA TGTGCCAGCAGTGCGACAGGGTCGACCCGCTCCTACAATGAGCAGTTCTTC. As protein: CASSATGSTRSYNEQFF. The chain recombines TRBV2 with TRBJ2-1; 7 bases line up with TRBD1. With 4 bases clipped from V and 0 bases from J, the junction kept 9 bases outside the gene matches. Germline V gene lookup returns CDR1 SNHLY and CDR2 FYNNEI. This CDR3 is built from 17 residues.

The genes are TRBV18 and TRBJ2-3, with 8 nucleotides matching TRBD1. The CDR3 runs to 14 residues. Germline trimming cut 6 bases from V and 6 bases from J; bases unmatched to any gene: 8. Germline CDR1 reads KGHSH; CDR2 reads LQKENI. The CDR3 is CASSTGTGGDTQYF. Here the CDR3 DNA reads TGTGCCAGCTCGACCGGGACAGGTGGTGATACGCAGTATTTT.

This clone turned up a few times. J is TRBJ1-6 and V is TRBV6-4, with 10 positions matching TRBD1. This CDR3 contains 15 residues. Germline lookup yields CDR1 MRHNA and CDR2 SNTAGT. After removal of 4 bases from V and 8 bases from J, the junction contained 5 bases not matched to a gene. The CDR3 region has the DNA TGTGCCAGCAGTGCTTCCGGGACAGGGGATTCACCCCTCCACTTT. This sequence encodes CASSASGTGDSPLHF.

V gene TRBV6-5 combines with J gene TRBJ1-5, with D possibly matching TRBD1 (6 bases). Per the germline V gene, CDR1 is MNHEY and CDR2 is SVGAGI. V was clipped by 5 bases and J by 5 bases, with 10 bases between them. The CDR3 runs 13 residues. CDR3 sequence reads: CASSGTRDQPQHF. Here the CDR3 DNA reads TGTGCCAGCAGTGGGACAAGGGATCAGCCCCAGCATTTT.

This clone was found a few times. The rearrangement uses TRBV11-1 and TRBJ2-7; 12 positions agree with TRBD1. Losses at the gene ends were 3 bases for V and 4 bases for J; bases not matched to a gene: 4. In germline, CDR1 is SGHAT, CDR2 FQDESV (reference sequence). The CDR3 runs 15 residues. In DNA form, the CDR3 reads TGTGCCAGCAGCTTGGAGGGACAGGGGGCATACGAGCAGTACTTC. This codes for CASSLEGQGAYEQYF.

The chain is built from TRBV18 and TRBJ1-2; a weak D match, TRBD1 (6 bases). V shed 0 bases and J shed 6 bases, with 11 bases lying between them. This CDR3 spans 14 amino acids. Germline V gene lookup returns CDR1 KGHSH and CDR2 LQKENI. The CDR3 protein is CASSPPTGRNGYTF. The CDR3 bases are TGTGCCAGCTCACCACCGACAGGTAGAAATGGCTACACCTTC.

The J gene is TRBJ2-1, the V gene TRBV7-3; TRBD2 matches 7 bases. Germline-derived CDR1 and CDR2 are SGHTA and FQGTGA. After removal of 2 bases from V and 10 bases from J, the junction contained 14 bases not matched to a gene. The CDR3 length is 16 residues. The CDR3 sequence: CASSLGRGDPGREQFF. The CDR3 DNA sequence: TGTGCCAGCAGCTTAGGGCGAGGGGACCCCGGGAGGGAGCAGTTCTTC. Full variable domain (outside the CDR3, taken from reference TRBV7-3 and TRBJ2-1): GAGVSQTPSNKVTEKGKYVELRCDPISGHTALYWYRQSLGQGPEFLIYFQGTGAADDSGLPNDRFFAVRPEGSVSTLKIQRTERGDSAVYLCASSLGRGDPGREQFFGPGTRLTVL.

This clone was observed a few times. The CDR3 here is CASSLGTVGDYEQYF. The CDR3 DNA follows: TGTGCCAGCAGCTTGGGGACTGTCGGGGACTACGAGCAGTACTTC. The chain carries TRBV5-4 and TRBJ2-7; possible D gene TRBD2, 5 bases. Germline V gives CDR1 SGHNT, CDR2 YYREEE (reference sequence). There are 15 residues in the CDR3. Trimming pared 0 bases from V and 3 bases from J, leaving 13 bases between. Full variable domain (outside the CDR3, taken from reference TRBV5-4 and TRBJ2-7): ETGVTQSPTHLIKTRGQQVTLRCSSQSGHNTVSWYQQALGQGPQFIFQYYREEENGRGNFPPRFSGLQFPNYSSELNVNALELDDSALYLCASSLGTVGDYEQYFGPGTRLTVT.

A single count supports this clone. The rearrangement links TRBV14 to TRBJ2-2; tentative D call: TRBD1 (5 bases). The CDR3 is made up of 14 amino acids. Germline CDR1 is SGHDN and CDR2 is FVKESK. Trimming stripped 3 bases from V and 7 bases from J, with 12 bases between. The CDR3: CASSQFRVGGELFF. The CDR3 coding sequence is TGTGCCAGCAGCCAGTTCAGGGTTGGCGGGGAGCTGTTTTTT.

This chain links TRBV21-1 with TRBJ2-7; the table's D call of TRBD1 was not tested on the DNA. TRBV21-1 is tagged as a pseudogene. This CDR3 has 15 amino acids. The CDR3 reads CASMVINRVCYEQYF. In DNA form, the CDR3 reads TGTGCCAGCATGGTGATAAACAGGGTCTGCTACGAGCAGTACTTC.

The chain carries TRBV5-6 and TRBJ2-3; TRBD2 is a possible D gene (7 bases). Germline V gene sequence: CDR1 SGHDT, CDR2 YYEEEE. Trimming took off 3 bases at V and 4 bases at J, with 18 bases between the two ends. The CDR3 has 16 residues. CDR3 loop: CASSSETGGVSDTQYF. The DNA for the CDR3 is TGTGCCAGCAGCTCGGAAACGGGGGGCGTTTCAGATACGCAGTATTTT.

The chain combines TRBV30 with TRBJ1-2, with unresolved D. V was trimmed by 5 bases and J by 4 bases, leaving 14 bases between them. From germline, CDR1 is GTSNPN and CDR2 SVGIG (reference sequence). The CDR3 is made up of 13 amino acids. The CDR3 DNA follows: TGTGCCTGGCACGGGAATGTGGGCTATGGCTACACCTTC. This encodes CAWHGNVGYGYTF.